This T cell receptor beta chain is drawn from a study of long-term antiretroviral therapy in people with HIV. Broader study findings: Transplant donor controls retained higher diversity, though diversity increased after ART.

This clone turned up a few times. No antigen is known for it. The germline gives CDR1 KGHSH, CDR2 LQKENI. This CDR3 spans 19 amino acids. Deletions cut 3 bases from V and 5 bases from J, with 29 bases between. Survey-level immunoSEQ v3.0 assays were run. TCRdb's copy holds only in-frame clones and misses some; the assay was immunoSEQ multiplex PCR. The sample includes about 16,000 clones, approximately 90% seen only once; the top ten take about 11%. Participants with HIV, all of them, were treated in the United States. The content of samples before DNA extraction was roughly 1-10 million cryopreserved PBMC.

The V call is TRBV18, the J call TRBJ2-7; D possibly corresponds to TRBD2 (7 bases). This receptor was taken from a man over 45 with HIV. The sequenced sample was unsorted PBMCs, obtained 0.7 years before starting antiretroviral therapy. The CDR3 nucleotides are TGTGCCAGCTCACCGCGGGGTAGGGCGGGGGCCTCGTTTAAGGACGAGCAGTACTTC. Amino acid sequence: CASSPRGRAGASFKDEQYF.